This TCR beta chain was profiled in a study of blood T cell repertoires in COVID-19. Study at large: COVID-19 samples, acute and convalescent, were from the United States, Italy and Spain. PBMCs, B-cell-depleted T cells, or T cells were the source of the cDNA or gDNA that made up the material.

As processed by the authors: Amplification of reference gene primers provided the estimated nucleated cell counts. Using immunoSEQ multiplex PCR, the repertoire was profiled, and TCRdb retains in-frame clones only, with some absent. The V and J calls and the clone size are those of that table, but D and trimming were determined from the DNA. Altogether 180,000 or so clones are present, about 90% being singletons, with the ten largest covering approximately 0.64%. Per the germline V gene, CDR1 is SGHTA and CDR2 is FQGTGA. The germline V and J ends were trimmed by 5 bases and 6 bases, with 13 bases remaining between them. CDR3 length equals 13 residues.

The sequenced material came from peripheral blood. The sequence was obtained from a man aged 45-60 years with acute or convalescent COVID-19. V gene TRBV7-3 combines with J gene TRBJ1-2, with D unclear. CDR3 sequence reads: CASSPLDGDGYTF. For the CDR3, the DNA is TGTGCCAGCAGCCCCCTAGACGGGGATGGCTACACCTTC.